The clone carrying this T cell receptor beta chain occurred once. Germline V gene sequence: CDR1 LGHDT, CDR2 YNNKEL (reference sequence). This CDR3 spans 18 amino acids. V trimming: 3 bases; J trimming: 4 bases; junction bases outside the gene matches: 11. Enrolled during active infection, Seattle patients were then followed longitudinally. This entry belongs to a study of blood T cell repertoires in COVID-19. The overall study: The United States, Italy and Spain supplied acute and convalescent COVID-19 samples. From T cells, B-cell-depleted T cells, or PBMCs came the material, which was cDNA or gDNA.

As processed by the authors: Using reference gene primer amplification, nucleated cell counts were estimated. Measured with immunoSEQ multiplex PCR; TCRdb has only the in-frame clones, and not every one. V, J and clone size are taken as reported in that table, and D and trimming were inferred from the DNA itself. The sample contains about 120,000 clones, 90% of which appear only once. This receptor was identified in a woman aged 60-70 years with COVID-19, enrolled during active disease. Sequencing input: peripheral blood. The J gene is TRBJ2-3, the V gene TRBV3-1 (or the pseudogene TRBV3-2); TRBD1 matches 12 bases. CDR3 residues: CASSHRRGQGAQPDTQYF. The CDR3 DNA follows: TGTGCCAGCAGCCACAGGAGGGGACAGGGGGCGCAGCCAGATACGCAGTATTTT.